This note documents a single T cell receptor beta chain sequence. The antigen is undetermined. The V and J ends lost 4 bases and 5 bases respectively, with 8 bases between them. Per germline, CDR1 PRHDT and CDR2 FYEKMQ (reference sequence). The CDR3 has 12 residues. Whether given at about 4 or about 12 weeks, second doses were pooled. These data originate in a study of T cell responses to AZD1222 COVID-19 vaccine. Libraries were prepared by immunoSEQ multiplex PCR; TCRdb keeps only in-frame clonotypes and omits some of them. The sample includes 150,000 to 200,000 clones, approximately 93% of them seen just once. Whole-study findings and limits: Nearly half of spike-specific TCRs reportedly target unmutated variant regions. No repertoire was sampled before or during the peak T cell response, only after it.

The TCR originated in an adult who received the AZD1222 COVID-19 vaccine. The chain uses TRBV13 and TRBJ1-1; D gene uncertain. The sequencing here drew on peripheral blood, taken 28 days after the second AZD1222 dose. Here the CDR3 reads CASSSRRTEAFF. CDR3 nucleotides: TGTGCCAGCAGCTCCCGTCGGACTGAAGCTTTCTTT.